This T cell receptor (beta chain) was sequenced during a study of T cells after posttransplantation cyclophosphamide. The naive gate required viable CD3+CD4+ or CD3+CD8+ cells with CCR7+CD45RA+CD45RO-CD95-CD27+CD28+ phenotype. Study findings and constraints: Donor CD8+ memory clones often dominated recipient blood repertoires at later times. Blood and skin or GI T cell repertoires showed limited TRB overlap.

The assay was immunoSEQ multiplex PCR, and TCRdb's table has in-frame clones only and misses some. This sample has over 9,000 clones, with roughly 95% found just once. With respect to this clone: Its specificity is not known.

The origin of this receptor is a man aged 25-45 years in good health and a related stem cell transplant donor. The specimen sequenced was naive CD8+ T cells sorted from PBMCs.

The CDR3 DNA reads as TGTGCCAGCAGCCTCGGGACAAACTATGGCTACACCTTC. Its protein product is CASSLGTNYGYTF. This chain uses TRBV11-2 with TRBJ1-2, with a possible D match to TRBD1 (6 bases). Trimming shortened V by 5 bases and J by 2 bases, and 9 bases separated the two germline ends. Germline values: CDR1 SGHAT, CDR2 FQNNGV. The CDR3 is 13 amino acids.